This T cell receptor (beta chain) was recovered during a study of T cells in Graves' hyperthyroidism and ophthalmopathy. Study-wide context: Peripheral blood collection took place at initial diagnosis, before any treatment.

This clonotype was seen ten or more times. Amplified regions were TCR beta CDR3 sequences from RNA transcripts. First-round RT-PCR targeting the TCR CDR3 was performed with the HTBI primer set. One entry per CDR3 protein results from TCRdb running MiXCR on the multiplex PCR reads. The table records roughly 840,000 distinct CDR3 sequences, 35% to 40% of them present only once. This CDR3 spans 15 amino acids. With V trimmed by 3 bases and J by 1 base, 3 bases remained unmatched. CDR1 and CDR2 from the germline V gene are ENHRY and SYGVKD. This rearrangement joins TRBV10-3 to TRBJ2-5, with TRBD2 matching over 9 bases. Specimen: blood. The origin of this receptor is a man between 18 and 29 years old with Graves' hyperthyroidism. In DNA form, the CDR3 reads TGTGCCATCAGTGACCGAGCGGGAGGCCAAGAGACCCAGTACTTC. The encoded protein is CAISDRAGGQETQYF.